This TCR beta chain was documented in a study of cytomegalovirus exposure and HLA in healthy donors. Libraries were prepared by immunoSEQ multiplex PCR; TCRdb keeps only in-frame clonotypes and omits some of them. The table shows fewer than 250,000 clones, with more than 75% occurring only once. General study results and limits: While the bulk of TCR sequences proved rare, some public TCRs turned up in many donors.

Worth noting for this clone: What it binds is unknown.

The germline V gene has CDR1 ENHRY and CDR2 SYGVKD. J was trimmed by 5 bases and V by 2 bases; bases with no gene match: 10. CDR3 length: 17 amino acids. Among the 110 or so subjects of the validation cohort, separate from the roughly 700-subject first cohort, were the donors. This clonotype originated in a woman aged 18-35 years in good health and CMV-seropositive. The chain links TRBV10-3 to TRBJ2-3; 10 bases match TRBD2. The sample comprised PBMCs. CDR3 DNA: TGTGCCATCAGTGAGGAGACTAGCGGGTTGGCCTTAGATACGCAGTATTTT. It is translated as CAISEETSGLALDTQYF.